The clone carrying this T cell receptor beta chain has only one observation. Antigen specificity is unknown. Assay execution proceeded at the deep level. Here immunoSEQ multiplex PCR was the method, and the copy in TCRdb shows in-frame clones only, minus some. Among 2 million to 2.5 million clones listed, 90% to 95% were seen once. The CDR3 contains 19 residues. CDR1 is MGHRA and CDR2 is YSYEKL in the germline V gene. V was pared by 1 base and J by 1 base, with 11 bases of the junction left unmatched. The sample comes from a study of shared clonotypes between healthy human individuals. Study-level findings and limits: The diversity represented, both genetic and in exposure history, was limited by few donors.

There were no recent acute infections or vaccinations among the donors, who were healthy HIV-negative adults. The J gene is TRBJ2-2, the V gene TRBV4-1; 8 bases align to TRBD1. Sequencing was done on a sample of naive CD4+ T cells from PBMCs. Subset of the sample: CD45RA+ positively selected. The clonotype was recovered from a man aged 18 to 29 in good health. Some clones in this sample may be carry-over from other donors' samples. CDR3 amino acids: CASSQAIAGTGRNTGELFF. For the CDR3, the DNA is TGCGCCAGCAGCCAAGCGATAGCAGGGACAGGCCGGAACACCGGGGAGCTGTTTTTT.